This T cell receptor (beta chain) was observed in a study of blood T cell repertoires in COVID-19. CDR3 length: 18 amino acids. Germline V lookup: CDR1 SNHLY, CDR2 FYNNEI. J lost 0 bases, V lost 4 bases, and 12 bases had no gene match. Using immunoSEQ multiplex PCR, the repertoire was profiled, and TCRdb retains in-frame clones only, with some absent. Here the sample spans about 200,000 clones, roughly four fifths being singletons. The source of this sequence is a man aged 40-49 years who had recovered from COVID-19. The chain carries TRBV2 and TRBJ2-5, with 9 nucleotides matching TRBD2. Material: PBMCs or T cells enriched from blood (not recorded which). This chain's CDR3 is CASSGPRRGGVNQETQYF. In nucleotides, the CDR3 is TGTGCCAGCAGTGGCCCCCGGCGGGGGGGGGTAAACCAAGAGACCCAGTACTTC.